This T cell receptor (beta chain) emerged from a study of CD8 T cells in ankylosing spondylitis. As regards this clonotype: Its antigen is unidentified.

Study-wide results and limits: A TCR beta motif of 7 to 9 highly homologous variants seemed to mark ankylosing spondylitis blood. CD8+ by phenotype, disease-linked clones were relatively rare in peripheral blood.

TCRdb independently ran MiXCR on the 5' RACE reads; one entry per CDR3 protein. The data hold some 840,000 distinct CDR3 sequences, with approximately 12% observed a single time. The CDR3 contains 16 residues. CDR1 DFQATT and CDR2 SNEGSKA come from the germline V gene (reference sequence). Trimming took 5 bases from V and 7 from J; bases not matched to a gene: 18. This chain uses TRBV20-1 with TRBJ2-3; 7 positions match TRBD1. Sequences were obtained from blood, either unsorted or a sorted T cell fraction (not recorded which). The TCR was taken from a male donor with ankylosing spondylitis. CDR3 sequence reads: CSAHIIGGLPGYTQYF. The CDR3 DNA follows: TGCAGTGCTCATATAATAGGGGGCCTCCCAGGGTATACGCAGTATTTT.